The 17 T cell receptor beta chains below all came from one sample that was sequenced in a study of blood T cells in healthy people across ages. A J-beta primer mix and a sample-barcoded 5' primer were used in a second PCR of about 6 to 12 cycles. TCRdb used MiXCR to reprocess the 5' RACE reads, holding one entry per CDR3 protein. The table lists about 1.8 million distinct CDR3 sequences, roughly 49% of them singletons. Sequencing input: blood. The receptors were sampled from a woman in her 40s in good health.

V is TRBV4-3 and J is TRBJ2-7, with 13 bases that match TRBD2. The CDR3 totals 18 residues. Germline assignment: CDR1 LGHNA and CDR2 YSLEER. Trimming took 0 bases from V and 5 from J; bases not matched to a gene: 10. CDR3 residues: CASSQDGGTSGARNEQYF. Here the CDR3 DNA reads TGCGCCAGCAGCCAAGATGGCGGGACTAGCGGGGCTCGAAACGAGCAGTACTTC.

The table lists this clonotype with many counts. This rearrangement joins TRBV28 to TRBJ2-7; 9 bases align to TRBD1. This CDR3 contains 14 residues. Germline CDR1 reads MDHEN; CDR2 reads SYDVKM. The J segment lost 3 bases and the V segment lost 4 bases, leaving 4 bases of the junction unmatched. The CDR3 here is CASSSTGGDYEQYF. For the CDR3, the DNA is TGTGCCAGCAGTTCGACAGGGGGGGACTACGAGCAGTACTTC.

The chain employs TRBV13 and TRBJ2-1; TRBD2 agrees at 9 bases. There are 14 residues in the CDR3. Germline V gene data show CDR1 as PRHDT and CDR2 as FYEKMQ (reference sequence). V lost 8 bases, J lost 5 bases, and 7 bases stayed unmatched. CDR3 DNA sequence: TGTGCCAGCCCCGAGGGACTAGCTCACAATGAGCAGTTCTTC. Protein: CASPEGLAHNEQFF.

The table lists this clonotype with a few counts. The chain links TRBV4-1 to TRBJ2-2; D may be TRBD1 (6 bases). Germline V gene sequence: CDR1 MGHRA, CDR2 YSYEKL. Trimming shortened V by 0 bases and J by 6 bases, and 11 bases separated the two germline ends. This CDR3 is 15 amino acids long. CDR3 amino acids: CASSQDRGFPGELFF. DNA for the CDR3: TGCGCCAGCAGCCAAGACAGGGGTTTCCCCGGGGAGCTGTTTTTT.

The gene calls are TRBV12-3 or TRBV12-4 and TRBJ2-3; D unresolved. The CDR3 spans 15 residues. The V and J ends lost 3 bases and 8 bases respectively, with 18 bases between them. As DNA, the CDR3 is TGTGCCAGCAGTTTGGAGAGGCCTGTAGGCGGTACGCAGTATTTT. This codes for CASSLERPVGGTQYF.

J is TRBJ1-2 and V is TRBV5-1; TRBD1 matches 9 bases. This CDR3 region has 15 residues. Looked up from germline, CDR1 is SGHRS and CDR2 is YFSETQ. Unmatched junction bases numbered 12, after V lost 2 bases and J lost 10 bases. CDR3 in amino acids: CASSFMGQGTDDYTF. Here the CDR3 DNA reads TGCGCCAGCAGCTTTATGGGACAGGGTACGGATGACTACACCTTC.

For this clonotype: One end of the junction varies from germline; a read error may be responsible. This sequence joins TRBV20-1 and TRBJ2-5; D remains ambiguous. The germline V gene encodes CDR1 DFQATT and CDR2 SNEGSKA (reference sequence). CDR3 length equals 15 residues. CDR3 sequence (DNA): TGTAGTGCCGCCATGGGTGGAGCGCAGCTAGAGACCCAGTACTTC. It is translated as CSAAMGGAQLETQYF.

CDR3 protein: CASSYFSQSSTDTQYF. DNA for the CDR3: TGTGCCAGCAGTTACTTTTCGCAGAGTAGCACAGATACGCAGTATTTT. The rearrangement links TRBV6-6 to TRBJ2-3, with D unclear. CDR1 MNHNY and CDR2 SVGAGI come from the germline V gene (reference sequence). V dropped 1 base and J dropped 0 bases, with 11 bases sitting between them. The CDR3 is made up of 16 amino acids.

This clonotype has just a few counts. This chain uses TRBV7-3 with TRBJ2-6; unclear D gene. CDR1 is SGHTA, CDR2 FQGTGA, per germline. The CDR3 has 14 residues. Trimming shortened V by 6 bases and J by 2 bases, and 8 bases separated the two germline ends. CDR3 protein: CASRPSTGANVLTF. The CDR3, as DNA: TGTGCCAGCAGACCGTCTACTGGGGCCAACGTCCTGACTTTC.

The chain joins TRBV5-6 to TRBJ2-5; unclear D gene. Germline V gene sequence: CDR1 SGHDT, CDR2 YYEEEE. The CDR3 runs to 13 residues. The V end was cut by 0 bases, the J end by 4 bases, with 7 bases between. CDR3 amino acids: CASSLADPETQYF. CDR3 bases: TGTGCCAGCAGCTTGGCCGACCCAGAGACCCAGTACTTC.

J is TRBJ2-1 and V is TRBV12-3 or TRBV12-4; unclear D gene. Judging by the DNA end, TRBJ2-7 fits better; the J call may be wrong. The length of the CDR3 is 15 residues. CDR3 sequence reads: CASTPSTVSYNEQYF. CDR3 nucleotide sequence: TGTGCCAGCACCCCGTCAACGGTTTCCTACAATGAGCAGTACTTC.

The chain uses TRBV7-9 and TRBJ1-3; the D gene is possibly TRBD1 (5 bases). The V and J ends lost 1 base and 3 bases respectively, with 13 bases between them. CDR1 SEHNR and CDR2 FQNEAQ come from the germline V gene (reference sequence). The CDR3 is 16 residues long. The CDR3 sequence: CASSLVLTARGNTIYF. The CDR3 DNA follows: TGTGCCAGCAGCTTAGTGCTGACAGCTCGTGGAAACACCATATATTTT.

V usage is TRBV6-6 and J usage is TRBJ2-6; D tentatively fits TRBD1 or TRBD2 (5 bases each). Germline CDR1 reads MNHNY; CDR2 reads SVGAGI (reference sequence). The V gene lost 7 bases and the J gene lost 0 bases, with 10 bases spanning the gap. The length of the CDR3 is 15 residues. This chain's CDR3 is CASTGGSSGANVLTF. Written as DNA, the CDR3 is TGTGCCAGCACTGGGGGTAGCTCTGGGGCCAACGTCCTGACTTTC.

This chain links TRBV28 with TRBJ1-2, with D possibly matching TRBD1 (5 bases). Germline V CDR1 and CDR2: MDHEN, SYDVKM. This CDR3 region has 14 residues. Trimming stripped 5 bases from V and 3 bases from J, with 13 bases between. CDR3 sequence (DNA): TGTGCCAGCAGTCCCAGGGTAACCGACTATGGCTACACCTTC. As protein: CASSPRVTDYGYTF.

In its sample, this clonotype was seen a few times. The chain recombines TRBV7-6 with TRBJ2-5; weak D call: TRBD1 (6 bases). This CDR3 spans 15 amino acids. Deletions cut 2 bases from V and 5 bases from J, with 15 bases between. Looked up from germline, CDR1 is SGHVS and CDR2 is FNYEAQ. CDR3 sequence: CASSLSTGQLETQYF. CDR3 coding DNA: TGTGCCAGCAGCTTAAGTACAGGGCAGTTGGAGACCCAGTACTTC. Based on the CDR3 plus reference TRBV7-6 and TRBJ2-5, the full variable domain is GAGVSQSPRYKVTKRGQDVALRCDPISGHVSLYWYRQALGQGPEFLTYFNYEAQQDKSGLPNDRFSAERPEGSISTLTIQRTEQRDSAMYRCASSLSTGQLETQYFGPGTRLLVL.

In this sample, this clonotype turned up a few times. The chain employs TRBV6-5 and TRBJ1-2; D is undetermined. The CDR3 has 13 amino acids. The germline V gene encodes CDR1 MNHEY and CDR2 SVGAGI. Trimming took off 5 bases at V and 4 bases at J, with 11 bases between the two ends. CDR3 protein: CASSRSIAYGYTF. The CDR3 DNA follows: TGTGCCAGCAGTAGGTCCATAGCCTATGGCTACACCTTC.

This clonotype was counted between two and nine times. V is TRBV7-6 and J is TRBJ2-1, with 10 nucleotides matching TRBD2. Germline V CDR1 and CDR2: SGHVS, FNYEAQ. The junction had 6 bases not matched to a gene; V was cut back by 1 base and J by 0 bases. The CDR3 is made up of 18 amino acids. The CDR3 loop reads CASSLGASGGLSYNEQFF. CDR3 bases: TGTGCCAGCAGCTTAGGGGCTAGCGGGGGACTCTCCTACAATGAGCAGTTCTTC.